The 11 T cell receptor beta chains listed next were all sequenced from one sample in a study of cytotoxic CD8 clonotypes in ibrutinib-treated CLL. The table came from immunoSEQ multiplex PCR; TCRdb's copy has only in-frame clones and leaves some out. The table lists about 140,000 clones, around 77% of them singletons. Sequenced material: PBMCs, taken after 12 months of ibrutinib treatment. All receptors come from a human donor with chronic lymphocytic leukemia.

This sequence joins TRBV10-3 and TRBJ1-2; D unresolved. CDR3 length: 13 residues. Germline CDR1 is ENHRY and CDR2 is SYGVKD. Trimming removed 0 bases from V and 5 bases from J, with 7 bases in between. CDR3 in DNA: TGTGCCATCAGTGAGTCCCTAGGGTATGGCTACACCTTC. It translates to CAISESLGYGYTF.

V usage is TRBV29-1 and J usage is TRBJ2-7; 7 nucleotides line up with TRBD1. The CDR3 is made up of 12 amino acids. The germline V gene encodes CDR1 SQVTM and CDR2 ANQGSEA. With V trimmed by 4 bases and J by 2 bases, 2 bases remained unmatched. CDR3 bases: TGCAGCGTTGCGGGACAGACCTACGAGCAGTACTTC. It yields the protein CSVAGQTYEQYF.

This clone was observed a handful of times. This chain uses TRBV6-1 with TRBJ2-1; D is possibly TRBD1 or TRBD2 (5 bases each). Germline V gives CDR1 MNHNS, CDR2 SASEGT. V was clipped by 2 bases and J by 9 bases, with 14 bases between them. The CDR3 sequence is 14 residues long. CDR3 protein: CASSERGSAAEQFF. CDR3 coding DNA: TGTGCCAGCAGTGAAAGGGGTAGCGCGGCTGAGCAGTTCTTC.

The chain employs TRBV6-5 and TRBJ2-5; TRBD1 or TRBD2 may be the D gene (5 bases each). The J call is in doubt because the DNA end fits TRBJ2-7 better. This CDR3 contains 15 residues. The V gene's germline CDR1 is MNHEY and CDR2 SVGAGI. CDR3 amino acids: CASSYKGRLNYEQYF. In nucleotides, the CDR3 is TGTGCCAGCAGTTACAAGGGACGGCTTAACTACGAGCAGTACTTC.

The count of this clone is one. The chain has TRBV14 and TRBJ1-2, with D uncertain. Germline V gene lookup returns CDR1 SGHDN and CDR2 FVKESK. V was shortened by 5 bases and J by 10 bases, with 23 bases between the two germline ends. CDR3 length: 15 residues. CDR3 amino acids: CASSKGFETTRDYTF. In nucleotides, the CDR3 is TGTGCCAGCAGCAAAGGTTTTGAGACAACGAGGGACTACACCTTC.

The chain employs TRBV7-2 and TRBJ2-3; possible D gene TRBD2, 6 bases. The length of the CDR3 is 15 residues. From germline, CDR1 is SGHTA and CDR2 FQGNSA. V shed 8 bases and J shed 6 bases, with 21 bases lying between them. CDR3 sequence: CASQPNGRFSDTQYF. For the CDR3, the DNA is TGTGCCAGCCAACCTAACGGGAGATTCTCGGATACGCAGTATTTT.

Here the CDR3 DNA reads TGTGCCAGCAGTTTACGGGTGGGACGTATAGCTAACTATGGCTACACCTTC. The encoded protein is CASSLRVGRIANYGYTF. The V call is TRBV28, the J call TRBJ1-2, with D perhaps matching TRBD1 (5 bases). Trimming left V 2 bases short and J 0 bases short, with 16 bases between. Germline V CDR1 and CDR2: MDHEN, SYDVKM. CDR3 length: 17 amino acids.

The table lists this clone with a count of one. J is TRBJ1-5 and V is TRBV20-1; unclear D gene. Trimming left V 6 bases short and J 3 bases short, with 6 bases between. The CDR3 is made up of 11 amino acids. Germline lookup yields CDR1 DFQATT and CDR2 SNEGSKA (reference sequence). For the CDR3, the DNA is TGCAGTGCACAGATCAATCAGCCCCAGCATTTT. This encodes CSAQINQPQHF.

This rearrangement joins TRBV14 to TRBJ2-7; either TRBD1 or TRBD2 may fit D (5 bases each). The length of the CDR3 is 13 residues. Trimming stripped 1 base from V and 7 bases from J, with 11 bases between. Germline CDR1 and CDR2: SGHDN and FVKESK. The CDR3 DNA follows: TGTGCCAGCAGCCAAGCCCCGTGGGGGGAGCAGTACTTC. It specifies CASSQAPWGEQYF.

The rearrangement uses TRBV6-5 and TRBJ2-7; D gene unclear. The V and J ends lost 7 bases and 2 bases respectively, with 15 bases between them. The germline CDR1 and CDR2 sequences are MNHEY and SVGAGI. CDR3 length equals 14 residues. The CDR3 coding sequence is TGTGCCAGCAAACTAAAATTCCAAACCTACGAGCAGTACTTC. Translation: CASKLKFQTYEQYF.

The genes are TRBV5-5 and TRBJ2-7; 8 nucleotides line up with TRBD2. The length of the CDR3 is 14 residues. The V and J ends lost 7 bases and 2 bases, in that order; junction bases with no gene match: 8. CDR1 is SGHKS and CDR2 is YYEKEE in the germline V gene (reference sequence). This chain's CDR3 is CASEPGGVAYEQYF. As DNA, the CDR3 is TGTGCCAGCGAACCGGGAGGGGTAGCCTACGAGCAGTACTTC.